What follows describes a single T cell receptor beta chain. This clone was seen once. Its cognate antigen has yet to be identified. No base-level quality is on record; no much larger clone is a single base apart. The cohort consisted of 600 to 750 healthy bone marrow donors. At the time of sampling, all cohort members were nominally healthy, though unrecorded immune exposures were likely present. The donor was CMV seropositive and was included in the group of 250 to 300 seropositive cohort members. A peripheral blood sample was collected from each donor, and TCR beta sequencing was performed on peripheral blood mononuclear cells. Genomic DNA extraction from the blood cell samples was performed with the Qiagen DNeasy Blood Extraction Kit. This record belongs to a study of cytomegalovirus exposure and HLA in healthy donors (dated by TCRdb to about 2017). Study-level background: According to an earlier analysis of 587 of the donors, roughly 180 million T cells yielded 90 million to 130 million unique TCR beta sequences and approximately 300 Gb of sequence data. Alongside the repertoire data, information on donor age, sex, ethnicity and CMV serostatus was compiled. On average, about 240,000 unique TCR beta nucleotide sequences were sequenced per donor among roughly 430 genotyped donors of the cohort, with around 19% of those sequences being non-productive. The study aimed to test whether signatures of past pathogen exposure could be identified by cataloging public T cell receptors. Every discovery cohort repertoire had been produced on one sequencing platform. A handful of DR-DQ haplotypes were handled as single units for association and clustering because linkage in the cohort was strong. An earlier analysis of several hundred of the donors applied high-throughput TCR beta sequencing to assess whether each TCR beta V gene segment acted as functional or pseudogenic. Roughly 310 gigabases of sequencing data and roughly 90 million unique TCR sequences were included in an early release covering about 600 HLA-typed donors. To predict cytomegalovirus infection status, the study combined high-throughput TCR immunosequencing, statistical association of individual TCRs with disease status, and machine learning. Class I and class II HLA loci were covered by the typing at four-digit resolution. A later genetic analysis used genome-wide SNP genotypes for about 55% of the 666 donors, treating that subset as a discovery cohort. A separate validation cohort of more than 100 different subjects was used in addition to the 666-subject first cohort. In the later analysis, no new phenotypic data were used to find candidate immune exposures; instead, reliance was placed on TCR beta sequences and their occurrence across donors. The number of donors typed differed by locus, with roughly 620-630 for A, B, C, DRB1 and DQB1, around 560 for DQA1, 600 to 610 for DPA1, and some 470 for DPB1. The genetic ancestry cluster associated with self-reported Caucasian donors included 65% to 90% of the approximately 400 genotyped donors. The T cell repertoires of several hundred subjects were profiled by immunosequencing and related to cytomegalovirus serostatus. To study patterns of TCR occurrence, a later analysis re-analyzed previously published TCR beta repertoires from around 660 donors and added high-resolution HLA genotyping. What the authors observed across the whole study: The classifier was reported to diagnose cytomegalovirus status with high specificity and sensitivity in both the original and validation cohorts. CMV serostatus was the only immune exposure information available for the cohort. Across donors, most TCR sequences were observed very rarely, whereas some public TCRs were present in many individuals. Roughly uniform sequencing depth across donors was assumed in presence/absence analyses, although this assumption may not hold. According to a later genetic analysis, donors in an Asian-associated ancestry cluster had fewer N-insertions in productive TCRs than the approximately 700-donor mean. A cluster of highly shared sequence variants was judged likely to be a technical artifact of the sequencing pipeline. At a false discovery rate of 0.05, a later analysis linked some 18,000 TCR beta sequences to specific HLA alleles. Linkage disequilibrium might explain the correlated functional status among segregating V segments, but an unknown experimental factor could not be excluded. The study gave a list of 150 to 200 TCR beta chains associated with cytomegalovirus. A later analysis found that most CMV-associated TCR beta chains appeared HLA-restricted, with HLA associations seemingly driven largely by CMV exposure. In a later analysis, HLA-associated TCR beta chains showed more clonal expansion and lower generation probabilities than non-associated chains that were equally common. HLA typing was unavailable for some donors at each locus, so association tests used only the typed subset. In a later genetic analysis, a missense DCLRE1C variant was associated with V-gene and J-gene trimming of TCR beta chains, and the association was replicated in an independent cohort. According to a later analysis, TCR association rates differed among HLA loci, with DRB1 alleles showing the most associated TCRs and HLA-C alleles showing the fewest. In vitro tests confirmed that a few of the cytomegalovirus-associated TCR beta chains recognize cytomegalovirus antigens. According to the authors, the approach could potentially be generalized to other disease states and immunological phenotypes. Strong co-occurrence of HLA alleles, especially DR and DQ, made assigning TCR associations to individual alleles difficult. In a later analysis, several top co-occurrence clusters were reported to appear linked to parvovirus B19, influenza, CMV and Epstein-Barr virus. This cohort had only TCR beta chains sequenced, and the lack of alpha or paired-chain data limited which features could be detected. In an earlier analysis of more than 500 of the donors, most TCR beta V segments appeared in productive rearrangements about 87% or about 30% of the time, broadly matching IMGT annotations. Because counts were too low, approximately 15 rarely observed V segments, including chromosome 9 orphons, were excluded from the earlier analysis of about 500 of the donors. A further reported finding was that TCR beta sequences accurately predicted the HLA-A and HLA-B alleles for most subjects in the first cohort. Some IMGT-functional V segments, including TRBV6-2 and TRBV6-3, could not be told apart with the 87-base-pair reads, so those segments were excluded.

Via the germline V gene (reference sequence), CDR1 is LNHDA and CDR2 SQIVND. The CDR3 has 16 amino acids, counting the end cysteine and phenylalanine. Solely the CDR3 DNA is kept, with 48 bases framed from the first base. The germline V end is reduced by 1 base and the J end by 7 bases; junction bases left unmatched: 9. Library generation was performed with the immunoSEQ multiplex PCR assay. The multiplex PCR relied on a mix of 60 forward primers for TCR Vbeta segments and 13 reverse primers for TCR Jbeta segments. A multiplex PCR assay on genomic DNA amplified the CDR3 region of rearranged TCR beta genes. The amplified TCR beta libraries were sequenced on the Illumina HiSeq System as 87-base-pair reads. The authors processed their data as follows. In a later analysis, 77 million or so unique TCR beta chains were counted across the approximately 670 repertoires, and roughly 11 million of these chains were shared by at least two donors. To remove PCR and sequencing errors, raw reads were error-corrected and collapsed into unique sequences using a nearest-neighbor algorithm that merged closely related sequences. Alignment of CDR3 sequences to IMGT reference sequences was used to assign V, D and J gene segments. For a sequence to be retained, a match of at least six nucleotides was required to both a V gene segment and a J gene segment. A rearrangement was called productive if the CDR3 had no stop codons and remained in frame with V and J, and every other rearrangement was called non-productive. Following IMGT convention, CDR3 was defined as the stretch from the second conserved V-encoded cysteine to the conserved J-encoded phenylalanine. The earlier analysis of roughly 590 of the donors excluded sequences that lacked an unambiguous match to a single V gene segment. An earlier analysis of fewer than 750 of the donors classified V segments as functional when productive rearrangements were above 56.7% and as segregating when the standard deviation between donors was above 5%. A statistical classification framework was developed to diagnose cytomegalovirus status using the catalog of TCR beta chain sequences. In a later analysis, TCR nucleotide sequences were compared against IMGT/GENE-DB human TR gene sequences so that V and J genes could be assigned. A later analysis assigned CDR3 sequences and most-parsimonious VDJ recombination scenarios with the TCRdist pipeline. In a later analysis, each TCR beta chain was defined by its CDR3 amino acid sequence together with its V-gene family, and reads without a unique V-gene family were excluded. As a way to deal with suspected cross-contamination and a sequencing artifact, a later analysis dropped 450 to 700 nucleotide sequences that were highly shared and had low generation probability. In a later analysis, a clonal expansion index was calculated for each public chain from normalized within-repertoire ranks of inferred template counts. In a later analysis, generation probabilities were computed with a VDJ recombination model fitted to out-of-frame rearrangements, and the resulting probabilities were checked against IGoR. In a later analysis, TCR-TCR, TCR-HLA and TCR-CMV co-occurrence was scored with hypergeometric tests, and a repertoire-size bias correction was applied to TCR pairs. In a later analysis, false discovery rates were estimated by permuting HLA or CMV assignments 20 times. A later analysis grouped co-occurring TCRs with DBSCAN, adding TCRdist sequence similarity when clustering within HLA-allele-positive subsets. Repertoires with fewer than 30,000 or more than 120,000 public chains, plus five repertoires with anomalous nucleotide sharing, were excluded from co-occurrence clustering. This is the immuneACCESS table as TCRdb keeps it, with only in-frame sequences that have V and J called. A part of the clones is gone; compared with another copy, unresolved V genes explain less than half, and the rest is unexplained. V and J calls and clone size follow that table, whereas D and trimming were derived from the DNA. The sample table shows around 120,000 clones, and approximately 76% are seen once. The top ten clones comprise approximately 31% of the sample.

This clonotype was obtained from a man aged 55 to 70 in good health and CMV-seropositive. The specimen was PBMCs. The V gene is TRBV19 and the J gene is TRBJ2-2; 7 bases in the junction line up with TRBD2. The sequenced DNA: TGTGCCAGTAGTATAGTCTACGGCCCGGGGGGCGGGGAGCTGTTTTTT. Translated, this gives CASSIVYGPGGGELFF.